A single sample is the source of the 9 T cell receptor beta chains below, sequenced in a study of OX40 agonist ivuxolimab in advanced cancers. Receptors were amplified or captured by the immunoSEQ multiplex PCR assay. TCRdb stores this immuneACCESS table with in-frame sequences only. Part of the clones is absent; in the studies checked, under half of the shortfall reflects unresolved V genes, and no reason is known for the rest. Across this sample there are approximately 60,000 clones, with around 86% seen only once. The ten largest clones add up to 0.3% to 0.45% of the sample. The source material was CD4+ or CD8+ T cells sorted from blood, sampled in a trial of the OX40 agonist ivuxolimab. Source of these receptors: an adult with an advanced solid tumor such as melanoma, head and neck, liver or kidney cancer.

This clone was found a few times. V gene TRBV6-5 combines with J gene TRBJ2-5; 9 bases are shared with TRBD1. This CDR3 is 14 amino acids long. J was trimmed by 6 bases and V by 5 bases; bases with no gene match: 7. Germline CDR1 and CDR2: MNHEY and SVGAGI. The CDR3 DNA follows: TGTGCCAGCAGTCCCAGGACAGGGGCGCAGACCCAGTACTTC. Amino acid sequence: CASSPRTGAQTQYF.

This clone was picked up a small number of times. The V and J genes are TRBV7-9 and TRBJ1-6; the D gene is possibly TRBD1 (5 bases). Germline values: CDR1 SEHNR, CDR2 FQNEAQ (reference sequence). The CDR3 totals 14 residues. V was shortened by 2 bases and J by 6 bases, with 8 bases between the two germline ends. The DNA for the CDR3 is TGTGCCAGCAGCTTACAGGGTGTTAATTCACCCCTCCACTTT. This codes for CASSLQGVNSPLHF.

The gene calls are TRBV27 and TRBJ1-2; TRBD1 might be the D (5 bases). The V end was cut by 1 base, the J end by 6 bases, with 12 bases between. The CDR3 spans 14 residues. CDR1 is MNHEY and CDR2 is SMNVEV in the germline V gene (reference sequence). The CDR3 nucleotides read TGTGCCAGCAGTTTATATCCGGGGCTGGATGGCTACACCTTC. This gives the protein CASSLYPGLDGYTF.

This chain links TRBV7-9 with TRBJ1-4; TRBD1 is a possible D gene (6 bases). V lost 3 bases and J lost 13, with 12 bases in between. CDR3 size: 12 residues. Germline V gene lookup returns CDR1 SEHNR and CDR2 FQNEAQ (reference sequence). For the CDR3, the DNA is TGTGCCAGCAGCTTTTTGGGGGGCGTACTGTTTTTT. This translates into CASSFLGGVLFF.

The chain combines TRBV6-5 with TRBJ2-7; D remains ambiguous. Trimming removed 5 bases from V and 2 bases from J, with 13 bases in between. CDR3 length: 14 amino acids. The V gene's germline CDR1 is MNHEY and CDR2 SVGAGI. The CDR3 DNA reads as TGTGCCAGCAGTGAAACAGCCACAGCCTACGAGCAGTACTTC. Amino acids: CASSETATAYEQYF.

The J gene is TRBJ2-6, the V gene TRBV9, with unresolved D. Germline V gene data show CDR1 as SGDLS and CDR2 as YYNGEE. The CDR3 spans 17 residues. Trimming removed 0 bases from V and 1 base from J, with 11 bases in between. This CDR3 is CASSVGLFGSGANVLTF. Here the CDR3 DNA reads TGTGCCAGCAGCGTAGGGCTTTTCGGGTCTGGGGCCAACGTCCTGACTTTC.

This clone was seen only once. The genes are TRBV12-5 and TRBJ2-1, with D possibly being TRBD1 or TRBD2 (5 bases each). The CDR3 is 13 residues long. The V and J ends lost 6 bases and 6 bases respectively, with 12 bases between them. From germline, CDR1 is LGHNT and CDR2 FRNRAP. CDR3 sequence reads: CASGSDSGNEQFF. The CDR3 region has the DNA TGTGCTAGTGGCTCAGACAGCGGCAATGAGCAGTTCTTC.

This clone came up a few times. The gene calls are TRBV19 and TRBJ1-6; D may be TRBD1 (6 bases). The V and J ends lost 4 bases and 14 bases respectively, with 21 bases between them. The CDR3 has 15 amino acids. Germline V CDR1 and CDR2: LNHDA, SQIVND (reference sequence). The CDR3 loop is CASSTPGDNQRTLHF. For the CDR3, the DNA is TGTGCCAGTAGTACTCCGGGGGACAACCAAAGGACCCTCCACTTT.

The chain uses TRBV5-6 and TRBJ2-5; 7 positions agree with TRBD2. In germline, CDR1 is SGHDT, CDR2 YYEEEE. There are 14 residues in the CDR3. The V segment lost 4 bases and the J segment 5 bases; nucleotides outside the gene matches: 8. CDR3 amino acids: CASSATAGRETQYF. The DNA for the CDR3 is TGTGCCAGCAGCGCAACAGCGGGGCGGGAGACCCAGTACTTC.